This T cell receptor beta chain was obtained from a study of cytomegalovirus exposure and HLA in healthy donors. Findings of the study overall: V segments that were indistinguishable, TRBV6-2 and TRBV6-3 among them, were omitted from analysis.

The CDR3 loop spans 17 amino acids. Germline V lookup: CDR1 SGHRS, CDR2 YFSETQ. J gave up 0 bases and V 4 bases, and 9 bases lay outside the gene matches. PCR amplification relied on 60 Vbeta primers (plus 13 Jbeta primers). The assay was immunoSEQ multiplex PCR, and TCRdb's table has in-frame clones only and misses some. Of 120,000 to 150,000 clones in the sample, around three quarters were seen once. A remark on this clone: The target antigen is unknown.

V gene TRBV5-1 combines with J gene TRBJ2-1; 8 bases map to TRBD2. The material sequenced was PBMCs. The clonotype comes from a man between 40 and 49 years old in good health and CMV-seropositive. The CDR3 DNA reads TGCGCCAGCAGCGGGTCTAGCGGGTCCCCCTCCTACAATGAGCAGTTCTTC. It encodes CASSGSSGSPSYNEQFF.